Each of the 11 T cell receptor beta chains below was sequenced from the same sample in a study of CXCR3-negative and CXCR3-positive naive CD8 T cells. It was by 5' RACE with UMI labels that the TRB cDNA libraries were prepared. From the 5' RACE reads, TCRdb lists one entry per CDR3 protein and no DNA. Found here are some 40,000 distinct CDR3 sequences; the top ten clones hold 6% to 8.5%. The sequencing input was memory CD8+ T cells from blood. These receptor sequences come from a human donor in good health. Some clones in this sample may be carry-over from other donors' samples.

The rearrangement links TRBV28 to TRBJ2-7; TCRdb outputs TRBD1, but without DNA this stays unchecked. CDR1 and CDR2 from the germline V gene are MDHEN and SYDVKM. This CDR3 contains 14 residues. CDR3: CASSLERGPYEQYF.

The CDR3 region is CASSQRWTGRVPRTEAFF. The gene calls are TRBV23-1 and TRBJ1-1; TCRdb's D call of TRBD1 is untestable without DNA. TRBV23-1 is assigned to the ORF class and has an uncertain function. This CDR3 has 18 residues.

V gene TRBV29-1 combines with J gene TRBJ2-1; as DNA is missing, the TRBD1 call by TCRdb cannot be tested. CDR1 SQVTM and CDR2 ANQGSEA come from the germline V gene. The CDR3 has 14 residues. CDR3 protein: CSVENPGTNNEQFF.

The genes are TRBV30 and TRBJ2-7. The CDR3 runs 14 residues. Germline V gives CDR1 GTSNPN, CDR2 SVGIG (reference sequence). CDR3 sequence reads: CAWSPGIYSYEQYF.

The chain recombines TRBV7-9 with TRBJ1-4; checking the TCRdb D call of TRBD1 is not possible without DNA. The length of the CDR3 is 17 residues. Germline V lookup: CDR1 SEHNR, CDR2 FQNEAQ (reference sequence). This CDR3 reads CASSHPGRGSANEKLFF.

The J gene is TRBJ1-6, the V gene TRBV4-3; TCRdb calls TRBD1, which cannot be checked without DNA. The CDR3 contains 14 residues. Germline V lookup: CDR1 LGHNA, CDR2 YSLEER. The CDR3 sequence is CASSPGTVNSPLHF.

The rearrangement links TRBV7-9 to TRBJ1-1; TCRdb lists TRBD1, though no DNA is available to test this call. The CDR3 contains 15 residues. Germline lookup yields CDR1 SEHNR and CDR2 FQNEAQ (reference sequence). CDR3 sequence: CASSRRRGEGTEAFF.

V gene TRBV6-5 combines with J gene TRBJ1-1; TCRdb gives TRBD1 as the D gene, but with no DNA this cannot be confirmed. CDR1 MNHEY and CDR2 SVGAGI come from the germline V gene. CDR3 length equals 14 residues. CDR3 in amino acids: CASSYVQGDTEAFF.

The chain is built from TRBV20-1 and TRBJ2-1; TCRdb returns TRBD1, unconfirmable since there is no DNA. The CDR3 length is 13 residues. Germline V gene data show CDR1 as DFQATT and CDR2 as SNEGSKA (reference sequence). CDR3 sequence: CSARRTGGDEQFF.

The chain has TRBV13 and TRBJ1-4. The CDR3 extends over 14 amino acids. Germline V gene sequence: CDR1 PRHDT, CDR2 FYEKMQ (reference sequence). CDR3 loop: CASSRSSRDEKLFF.

CDR3 sequence: CASRSGSHEQYF. The V call is TRBV5-1, the J call TRBJ2-7; TCRdb outputs TRBD1, but without DNA this stays unchecked. Germline assignment: CDR1 SGHRS and CDR2 YFSETQ. This CDR3 has 12 residues.